This T cell receptor beta chain came from a study of T cells after yellow fever vaccination. The study's findings and limits: The study re-detected most primary-vaccination clones after the booster (approximately 96% CD4, roughly 85% CD8). The CD4 compartment and the CD8 compartment contained a small share of clonotypes in common.

This clonotype was observed a handful of times. Its antigen is undetermined. A 5'RACE template-switching step, the method used to make TCR cDNA, added a universal primer site and UMIs. TCRdb fed the 5' RACE reads into MiXCR, producing one record per CDR3 protein. The sample consists of some 320,000 distinct CDR3 sequences, about 4% of them appearing once. This clonotype was obtained from a man younger than 30 who received the YFV17D yellow fever vaccine. This sample comprised PBMCs, obtained 5 days after the yellow fever booster vaccination.

This CDR3 reads CASSLQGPRGQFF. CDR3 nucleotides: TGTGCCAGTAGTTTACAGGGGCCCCGGGGGCAGTTCTTC. The chain is built from TRBV19 and TRBJ2-1; 7 positions match TRBD1. Per the germline V gene, CDR1 is LNHDA and CDR2 is SQIVND (reference sequence). Trimming took 5 bases from V and 12 from J; bases not matched to a gene: 10. The CDR3 consists of 13 residues.